This T cell receptor beta chain was identified in a study of T cells in Graves' hyperthyroidism and ophthalmopathy. The investigators amplified TCR beta CDR3 regions from RNA transcripts. HTBI primers were the set used in a first-round RT-PCR of the TCR CDR3. TCRdb reprocessed the multiplex PCR reads via MiXCR and lists one record per CDR3 protein. The data show hundreds of thousands of distinct CDR3 sequences, about half seen once. This clonotype appeared a few times. The target antigen is unknown. Regarding the study as a whole: Most thyroid clonotypes expanded above 0.001 appeared in blood too.

There are 15 residues in the CDR3. Trimming stripped 5 bases from V and 0 bases from J, with 11 bases between. Germline V gene sequence: CDR1 SGHRS, CDR2 YFSETQ. The chain recombines TRBV5-1 with TRBJ2-2; perhaps TRBD2 as D (5 bases). The material sequenced was peripheral blood or thyroid tissue (not recorded which). This receptor was obtained from a young woman with Graves' hyperthyroidism. CDR3: CASSDVRANTGELFF. The DNA for the CDR3 is TGCGCCAGCAGTGACGTGCGGGCGAACACCGGGGAGCTGTTTTTT.